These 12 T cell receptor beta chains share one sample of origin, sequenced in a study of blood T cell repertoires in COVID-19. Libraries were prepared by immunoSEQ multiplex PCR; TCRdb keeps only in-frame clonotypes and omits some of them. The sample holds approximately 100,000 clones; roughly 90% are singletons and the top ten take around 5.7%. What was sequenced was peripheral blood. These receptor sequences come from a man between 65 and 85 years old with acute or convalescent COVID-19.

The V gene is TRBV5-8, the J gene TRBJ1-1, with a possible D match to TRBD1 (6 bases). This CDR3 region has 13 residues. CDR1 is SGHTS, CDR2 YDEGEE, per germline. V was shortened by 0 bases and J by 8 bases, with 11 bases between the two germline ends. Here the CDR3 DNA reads TGTGCCAGCAGCTTGGGACAGGTAGGGGAAGCTTTCTTT. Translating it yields CASSLGQVGEAFF.

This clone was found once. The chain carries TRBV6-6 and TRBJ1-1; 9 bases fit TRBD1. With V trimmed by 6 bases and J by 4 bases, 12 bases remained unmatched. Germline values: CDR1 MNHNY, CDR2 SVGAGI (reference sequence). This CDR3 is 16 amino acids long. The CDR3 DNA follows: TGTGCCAGCAGCAAAGCACAGGGGGCCTTTATCACTGAAGCTTTCTTT. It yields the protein CASSKAQGAFITEAFF.

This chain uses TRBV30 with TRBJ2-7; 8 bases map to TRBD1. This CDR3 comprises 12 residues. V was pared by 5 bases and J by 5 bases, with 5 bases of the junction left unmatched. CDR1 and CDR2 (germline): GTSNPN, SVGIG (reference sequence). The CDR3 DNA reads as TGTGCCTGGTCCCAGACAGGGGACGAGCAGTACTTC. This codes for CAWSQTGDEQYF.

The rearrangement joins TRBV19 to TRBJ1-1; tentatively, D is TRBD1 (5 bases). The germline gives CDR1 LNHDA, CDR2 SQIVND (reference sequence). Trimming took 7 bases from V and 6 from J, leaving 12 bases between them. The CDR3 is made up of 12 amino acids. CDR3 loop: CASNQGAAEAFF. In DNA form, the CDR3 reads TGTGCCAGTAACCAAGGGGCCGCTGAAGCTTTCTTT.

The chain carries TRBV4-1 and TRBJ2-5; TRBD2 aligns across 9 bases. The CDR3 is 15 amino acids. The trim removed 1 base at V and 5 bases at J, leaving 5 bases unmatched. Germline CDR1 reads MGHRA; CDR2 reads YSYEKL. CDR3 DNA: TGCGCCAGCAGCCAAGGGCGGGGGGGCCGCGAGACCCAGTACTTC. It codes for CASSQGRGGRETQYF.

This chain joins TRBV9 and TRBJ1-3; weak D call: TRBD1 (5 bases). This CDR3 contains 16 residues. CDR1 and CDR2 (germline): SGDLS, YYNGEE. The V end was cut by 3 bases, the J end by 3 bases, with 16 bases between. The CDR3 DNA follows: TGTGCCAGCAGCGGAGACCCCGGGACTCTTGGAAACACCATATATTTT. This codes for CASSGDPGTLGNTIYF.

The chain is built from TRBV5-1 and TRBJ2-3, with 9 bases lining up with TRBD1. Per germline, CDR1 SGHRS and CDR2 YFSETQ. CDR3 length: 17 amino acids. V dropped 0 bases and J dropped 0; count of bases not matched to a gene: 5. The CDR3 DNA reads TGCGCCAGCAGCTTGGGGACAGGGGCCACTAGCACAGATACGCAGTATTTT. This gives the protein CASSLGTGATSTDTQYF.

Here the CDR3 DNA reads TGTGCCAGCAGCTTAGGCGCCGGGAGTTACTATGGCTACACCTTC. It specifies CASSLGAGSYYGYTF. The chain recombines TRBV11-2 with TRBJ1-2; no firm D call. Between the trimmed V and J ends, which lost 1 base and 3 bases, there was a span of 12 bases. The CDR3 is 15 residues long. Germline V gives CDR1 SGHAT, CDR2 FQNNGV.

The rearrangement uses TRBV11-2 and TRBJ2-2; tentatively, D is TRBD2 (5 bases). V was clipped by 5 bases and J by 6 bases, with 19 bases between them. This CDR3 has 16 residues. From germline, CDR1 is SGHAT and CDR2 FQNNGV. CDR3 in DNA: TGTGCCAGCAGCGGGGAGTCGAATCAGGTCTCCGGGGAGCTGTTTTTT. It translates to CASSGESNQVSGELFF.

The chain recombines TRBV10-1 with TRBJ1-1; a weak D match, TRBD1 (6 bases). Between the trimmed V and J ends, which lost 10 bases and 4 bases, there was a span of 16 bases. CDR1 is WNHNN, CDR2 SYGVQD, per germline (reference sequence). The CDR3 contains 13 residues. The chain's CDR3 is CATQRGGSTEAFF. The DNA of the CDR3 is TGCGCCACTCAAAGGGGGGGCTCCACTGAAGCTTTCTTT.

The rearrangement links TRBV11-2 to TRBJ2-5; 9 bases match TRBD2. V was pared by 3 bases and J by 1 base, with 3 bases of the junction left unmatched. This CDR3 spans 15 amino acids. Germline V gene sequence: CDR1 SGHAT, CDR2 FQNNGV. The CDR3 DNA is TGTGCCAGCAGCTTCGGACTAGCGTCCCAAGAGACCCAGTACTTC. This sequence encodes CASSFGLASQETQYF.

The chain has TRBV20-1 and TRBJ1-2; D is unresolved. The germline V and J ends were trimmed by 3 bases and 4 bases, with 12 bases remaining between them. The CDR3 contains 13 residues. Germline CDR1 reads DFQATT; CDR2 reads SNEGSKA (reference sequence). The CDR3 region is CSASWGSGYGYTF. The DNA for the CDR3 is TGCAGTGCTAGTTGGGGAAGCGGCTATGGCTACACCTTC.